A single sample is the source of the 3 T cell receptor beta chains below, sequenced in a study of cytomegalovirus exposure and HLA in healthy donors (dated by TCRdb to 2016 to 2017). The library was prepared using the immunoSEQ multiplex PCR assay. Imported from immuneACCESS, the table was reduced by TCRdb to in-frame sequences with V and J called. These copies leave out some clones; in studies compared against another copy, an unresolved V gene accounts for under half, and the cause of the remainder is not known. The sample data list over 200,000 clones, and about 86% of these were observed just once. Just under 3% of the sample belongs to the ten largest clones. The sequenced material came from PBMCs. All receptors derive from a woman in her late teens or twenties in good health and CMV-seronegative.

This rearrangement joins TRBV10-2 to TRBJ1-2; 9 bases agree with TRBD1. V was clipped by 6 bases and J by 1 base; unmatched bases: 6. The V gene's germline CDR1 is WSHSY and CDR2 SAAADI. The CDR3 consists of 15 residues. The CDR3 DNA reads as TGCGCCAGCAGAACCGGGACAGGGAGTAACTATGGCTACACCTTC. As protein: CASRTGTGSNYGYTF.

The genes are TRBV2 and TRBJ2-7, with D possibly TRBD2 on 5 matching bases. Looked up from germline, CDR1 is SNHLY and CDR2 is FYNNEI. This CDR3 is 10 amino acids long. V lost 4 bases, J lost 7 bases, and 5 bases lay in between. The CDR3 reads CASSAGEQYF. CDR3 bases: TGTGCCAGCAGTGCGGGAGAGCAGTACTTC.

The chain combines TRBV19 with TRBJ2-7, with TRBD1 matching 7 bases. Germline trimming cut 3 bases from V and 3 bases from J; bases unmatched to any gene: 8. The V gene's germline CDR1 is LNHDA and CDR2 SQIVND (reference sequence). The CDR3 runs 15 residues. CDR3 region: CASSMGQHAIYEQYF. The CDR3 DNA follows: TGTGCCAGTAGTATGGGACAGCACGCGATCTACGAGCAGTACTTC.